A selection of T cell receptor beta chains follows, all from one sample in a study of blood T cell repertoires in COVID-19. Using immunoSEQ multiplex PCR, the repertoire was profiled, and TCRdb retains in-frame clones only, with some absent. Among some 270,000 clones listed, approximately 90% were seen once. Material for sequencing was peripheral blood. The receptor source for this set is a man younger than 45 with acute or convalescent COVID-19. Both conserved end residues are part of each CDR3. The D gene is left open where the match is weak. For some rows the clone size is stated as once, few or many, or as a class when expanded; others skip it.

V: TRBV19; size: -; J: TRBJ2-3; D: TRBD2; DNA: TGTGCCACCTTAGCGGGGGGTGGCACAGATACGCAGTATTTT; CDR3: CATLAGGGTDTQYF
V: TRBV6-6; size: -; J: TRBJ1-2; D: -; DNA: TGTGCCAGCGCAACAGGGAACTATGGCTACACCTTC; CDR3: CASATGNYGYTF
V: TRBV2; size: -; J: TRBJ1-2; D: TRBD1; DNA: TGTGCCAGCAGTCGAACAGGGGCCGCTGGCTACACCTTC; CDR3: CASSRTGAAGYTF
V: TRBV19; size: -; J: TRBJ2-7; D: -; DNA: TGTGCCACCGCGCAGGGGAGCTCCTACGAGCAGTACTTC; CDR3: CATAQGSSYEQYF
V: TRBV7-3; size: -; J: TRBJ2-6; D: TRBD1; DNA: TGTGCCAGCAGCTCACAGGGGGCGAGGCTCGGTGGGGCCAACGTCCTGACTTTC; CDR3: CASSSQGARLGGANVLTF
V: TRBV28; size: -; J: TRBJ2-7; D: -; DNA: TGTGCCAGCAGCCCGGGATCGGTGTACGAGCAGTACTTC; CDR3: CASSPGSVYEQYF
V: TRBV19; size: -; J: TRBJ2-5; D: TRBD1; DNA: TGTGCCAGTAGTATTGACAGGGGTGAGACCCAGTACTTC; CDR3: CASSIDRGETQYF
V: TRBV7-9; size: -; J: TRBJ1-1; D: -; DNA: TGTGCCAGCAGCCCAGACAGGAAAGCTTTCTTT; CDR3: CASSPDRKAFF
V: TRBV5-6; size: -; J: TRBJ2-7; D: -; DNA: TGTGCCAGCAGCTTGGGGCGCGGGCTGGTCCTCGGCGAGCAGTACTTC; CDR3: CASSLGRGLVLGEQYF
V: TRBV2; size: -; J: TRBJ1-5; D: -; DNA: TGTGCCAGCAGTGAAGAGCCCCAGCCCCAGCATTTT; CDR3: CASSEEPQPQHF
V: TRBV19; size: -; J: TRBJ2-3; D: -; DNA: TGTGCCAGTAGTGTGATTGGTCTTAGGGGGGGCCAGAGAACGCAGTATTTT; CDR3: CASSVIGLRGGQRTQYF
V: TRBV19; size: few; J: TRBJ1-1; D: TRBD1; DNA: TGTGCCAGTAGTTCGACGGACAGGGCGTTGGCTTTCTTT; CDR3: CASSSTDRALAFF
V: TRBV3-1/TRBV3-2; size: -; J: TRBJ2-7; D: -; DNA: TGTGCCAGCAGCCCCAGTAACGGGGGGCCGTTTTTCAAGCAGTACTTC; CDR3: CASSPSNGGPFFKQYF
V: TRBV12-3/TRBV12-4; size: -; J: TRBJ1-2; D: TRBD1; DNA: TGTGCCAGCAGTGGACAGGGACATGGCTACACCTTC; CDR3: CASSGQGHGYTF
V: TRBV29-1; size: -; J: TRBJ1-3; D: -; DNA: TGCAGCGTTGAAAGCCCCTCGGGGAACACCATATATTTT; CDR3: CSVESPSGNTIYF
V: TRBV7-6; size: -; J: TRBJ1-3; D: -; DNA: TGTGCCAGCAGCTCTAGCCTGACCTTCTCTGGAAACACCATATATTTT; CDR3: CASSSSLTFSGNTIYF
V: TRBV5-5; size: few; J: TRBJ1-5; D: -; DNA: TGTGCCAGCAGCTTGGAGCGGGGAAATCAGCCCCAGCATTTT; CDR3: CASSLERGNQPQHF
V: TRBV11-3; size: -; J: TRBJ1-2; D: TRBD1; DNA: TGTGCCAGCGGACCCGGGACAGTCCCTCTATGGCTCCCACCTCACACCTTC; CDR3: CASGPGTVPLWLPPHTF
V: TRBV3-1/TRBV3-2; size: -; J: TRBJ2-7; D: -; DNA: TGTGCCAGCAGCCGTCTGGCGGGTCACGAGCAGTACTTC; CDR3: CASSRLAGHEQYF
V: TRBV28; size: once; J: TRBJ1-2; D: -; DNA: TGTGCCAGCAGTTTATCATCGGGTGCCTATGGCTACACCTTC; CDR3: CASSLSSGAYGYTF
V: TRBV28; size: -; J: TRBJ1-5; D: -; DNA: TGTGCCAGCAGTTTGGCCCTCTCAATCCGCAATCAGCCCCAGCATTTT; CDR3: CASSLALSIRNQPQHF
V: TRBV9; size: -; J: TRBJ2-3; D: TRBD2; DNA: TGTGCCAGCAGCGTAGCGGGAGGAACCACAGATACGCAGTATTTT; CDR3: CASSVAGGTTDTQYF
V: TRBV28; size: -; J: TRBJ2-7; D: TRBD1; DNA: TGTGCCAGCAGAACCAGCTTAGCGGGACAGGGGGCATTTCAGTACTTC; CDR3: CASRTSLAGQGAFQYF
V: TRBV6-2/TRBV6-3; size: -; J: TRBJ2-3; D: TRBD2; DNA: TGTGCCAGCAGTTACTTTACGGGAGGCCTTCTGTATTTT; CDR3: CASSYFTGGLLYF
V: TRBV24-1; size: -; J: TRBJ2-6; D: TRBD2; DNA: TGTGCCACCAGTGAGAGGACTAGCGGTGCCGGGGCCAACGTCCTGACTTTC; CDR3: CATSERTSGAGANVLTF
V: TRBV4-2; size: -; J: TRBJ2-5; D: -; DNA: TGTGCCAGCAGCCAAGGGGTCTCCGCGGGCCAAGAGACCCAGTACTTC; CDR3: CASSQGVSAGQETQYF
V: TRBV19; size: -; J: TRBJ2-3; D: -; DNA: TGTGCCAGTAATAGGAGGGACCCTAGCACAGATACGCAGTATTTT; CDR3: CASNRRDPSTDTQYF
V: TRBV24-1; size: few; J: TRBJ2-7; D: -; DNA: TGTGCCACCAGTGACTTAACTAACCACGAGCAGTACTTC; CDR3: CATSDLTNHEQYF
V: TRBV11-2; size: -; J: TRBJ2-1; D: TRBD2; DNA: TGTGCCAGCAGCTCGGGACTAGCGACCAATGAGCAGTTCTTC; CDR3: CASSSGLATNEQFF
V: TRBV12-3/TRBV12-4; size: once; J: TRBJ1-6; D: -; DNA: TGTGCCAGCAGCAACGGACAGCATTCACCCCTCCACTTT; CDR3: CASSNGQHSPLHF
V: TRBV2; size: -; J: TRBJ2-1; D: -; DNA: TGTGCCAGCAGTGATGGGGTAAGGGGCAATGAGCAGTTCTTC; CDR3: CASSDGVRGNEQFF
V: TRBV7-9; size: -; J: TRBJ1-5; D: -; DNA: TGTGCCAGCAGCTCATCAGGTCCTAATCAGCCCCAGCATTTT; CDR3: CASSSSGPNQPQHF
V: TRBV11-2; size: once; J: TRBJ2-1; D: -; DNA: TGTGCCAGCAGTAAAGGACAACCGACCGATGAGCAGTTCTTC; CDR3: CASSKGQPTDEQFF
V: TRBV11-2; size: -; J: TRBJ2-5; D: -; DNA: TGTGCCAGCAATTTCGGGGGAAAGGCGGAGACCCAGTACTTC; CDR3: CASNFGGKAETQYF
V: TRBV11-2; size: -; J: TRBJ1-1; D: TRBD1; DNA: TGTGCCAGCAGCCGCGAGCTCCGGGACAGGACATTT; CDR3: CASSRELRDRTF
V: TRBV9; size: -; J: TRBJ2-3; D: TRBD2; DNA: TGTGCCAGCAGCCCCCATAGCGGGTCCCCCCCAGATACGCAGTATTTT; CDR3: CASSPHSGSPPDTQYF
V: TRBV9; size: -; J: TRBJ2-5; D: -; DNA: TGTGCCAGCAGCGGTTCAGGGGCCCAAGAGACCCAGTACTTC; CDR3: CASSGSGAQETQYF
V: TRBV9; size: once; J: TRBJ2-3; D: -; DNA: TGTGCCAGCAGCGCTAGAATAGCGGTGACAGATACGCAGTATTTT; CDR3: CASSARIAVTDTQYF
V: TRBV7-6; size: -; J: TRBJ1-3; D: -; DNA: TGTGCCAGCAGCTTAGAAGGAGTGACCTACTCTGGAAACACCATATATTTT; CDR3: CASSLEGVTYSGNTIYF
V: TRBV5-1; size: -; J: TRBJ2-7; D: TRBD2; DNA: TGCGCCAGCAGCTTGGTTAGCGGGGGGGCTGACGAGCAGTACTTC; CDR3: CASSLVSGGADEQYF
V: TRBV29-1; size: -; J: TRBJ2-7; D: -; DNA: TGCAGCGTTGAAGATGGATCTAGCTCCTACGAGCAGTACTTC; CDR3: CSVEDGSSSYEQYF
V: TRBV30; size: -; J: TRBJ1-2; D: TRBD1; DNA: TGTGCCTGGACTCCGGACAGGGAAGGCTACACCTTC; CDR3: CAWTPDREGYTF
V: TRBV5-4; size: -; J: TRBJ2-7; D: TRBD1; DNA: TGTGCCAGCAGCAAACGACAGGGGAGCTCCTACGAGCAGTACTTC; CDR3: CASSKRQGSSYEQYF
V: TRBV15; size: -; J: TRBJ1-3; D: TRBD1; DNA: TGTGCCACCAGCAGGGACAGGGTGTATGGAAACACCATATATTTT; CDR3: CATSRDRVYGNTIYF
V: TRBV7-3; size: few; J: TRBJ1-1; D: -; DNA: TGTGCCAGCAGCTTAACGCGTACAGAGAACACTGAAGCTTTCTTT; CDR3: CASSLTRTENTEAFF
V: TRBV2; size: -; J: TRBJ2-3; D: -; DNA: TGTGCCAGCAGTGAAGCTAGCGGCGGAACTTTT; CDR3: CASSEASGGTF
V: TRBV7-8; size: -; J: TRBJ1-3; D: TRBD1; DNA: TGTGCCAGCAGCGAGTACAGGGGCTCTGGAAACACCATATATTTT; CDR3: CASSEYRGSGNTIYF
V: TRBV19; size: -; J: TRBJ1-2; D: TRBD1; DNA: TGTGCCAGTAGTGTCAGTCCAGACAGGGTCTATGGCTACACCTTC; CDR3: CASSVSPDRVYGYTF
V: TRBV19; size: few; J: TRBJ1-1; D: -; DNA: TGTGCCAGTAGTTCATCAGGGAGGCACACTGAAGCTTTCTTT; CDR3: CASSSSGRHTEAFF
V: TRBV28; size: -; J: TRBJ2-2; D: TRBD1; DNA: TGTGCCAGCAGTCCCCCAGGGGGCACCGGGGAGCTGTTTTTT; CDR3: CASSPPGGTGELFF
V: TRBV12-3/TRBV12-4; size: once; J: TRBJ1-2; D: TRBD1; DNA: TGTGCCAGCAGCTCGGACAGGGGCTATGGCTACACCTTC; CDR3: CASSSDRGYGYTF
V: TRBV6-5; size: -; J: TRBJ1-1; D: -; DNA: TGTGCCAGCAGCCTAGGGAGGAACACTGAAGCTTTCTTT; CDR3: CASSLGRNTEAFF
V: TRBV7-9; size: -; J: TRBJ1-4; D: TRBD1; DNA: TGTGCCAGCAGCTTAGGACAGGGGTTTAATGAAAAACTGTTTTTT; CDR3: CASSLGQGFNEKLFF
V: TRBV19; size: -; J: TRBJ1-1; D: -; DNA: TGTGCCAGTAGCACAGGGCTGGGGTCGCACACTGAAGCTTTCTTT; CDR3: CASSTGLGSHTEAFF
V: TRBV6-2/TRBV6-3; size: -; J: TRBJ1-4; D: TRBD1; DNA: TGTGCCAGCAGTTCAAGGACAGGGCCTAATGAAAAACTGTTTTTT; CDR3: CASSSRTGPNEKLFF
V: TRBV19; size: -; J: TRBJ1-1; D: -; DNA: TGTGCCAGTAGGCCCGGACAGCCGTACACTGAAGCTTTCTTT; CDR3: CASRPGQPYTEAFF
V: TRBV6-5; size: once; J: TRBJ2-3; D: -; DNA: TGTGCCAGCACCCCATTCAGTGGCTCCACGGATACGCAGTATTTT; CDR3: CASTPFSGSTDTQYF
V: TRBV10-3; size: -; J: TRBJ1-1; D: -; DNA: TGTGCCATCAGTGGGACAGTCATGAACACTGAAGCTTTCTTT; CDR3: CAISGTVMNTEAFF
V: TRBV7-9; size: -; J: TRBJ1-2; D: -; DNA: TGTGCCAGCAGCATAGGCGGAGGGGCCTATGGCTACACCTTC; CDR3: CASSIGGGAYGYTF